This entry describes one TCR beta chain. Assay used: immunoSEQ multiplex PCR; TCRdb lists only in-frame clones, some missing. Found here are about 320,000 clones, more than 85% of them singletons; the top ten hold 3.5% to 5%. This entry comes from a study of blood T cell repertoires in COVID-19. Study details: PBMCs, B-cell-depleted T cells, or T cells were the source of the cDNA or gDNA that made up the material.

The CDR3 totals 17 residues. V gave up 3 bases and J gave up 1 base, with 17 bases separating them. Germline CDR1 is LGHNA and CDR2 is YNFKEQ. Everyone who took part was roughly 18 to 100 years old, and they came from about two dozen US areas. Before they entered the study, exposed participants had met a COVID-19 case within 2 weeks. Sequencing was done on a sample of PBMCs or T cells enriched from blood (not recorded which). The chain combines TRBV4-2 with TRBJ2-3; maybe TRBD2 (6 bases). This TCR was recovered from a woman in her twenties or thirties who had been exposed to COVID-19. The CDR3 protein is CASSQGVRRGRTDTQYF. CDR3 DNA sequence: TGTGCCAGCAGCCAGGGGGTTAGGCGGGGCCGCACAGATACGCAGTATTTT.